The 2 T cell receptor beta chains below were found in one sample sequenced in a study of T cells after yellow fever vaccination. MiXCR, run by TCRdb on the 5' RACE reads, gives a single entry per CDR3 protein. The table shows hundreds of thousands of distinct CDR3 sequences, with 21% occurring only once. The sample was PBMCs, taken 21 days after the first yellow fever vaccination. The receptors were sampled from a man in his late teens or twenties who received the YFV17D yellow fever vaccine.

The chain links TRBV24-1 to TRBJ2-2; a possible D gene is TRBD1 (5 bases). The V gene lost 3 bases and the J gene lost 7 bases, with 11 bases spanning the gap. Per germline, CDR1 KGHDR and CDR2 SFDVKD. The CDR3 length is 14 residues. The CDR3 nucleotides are TGTGCCACCAGTGATCGCAGGGCGGACGGGGAGCTGTTTTTT. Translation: CATSDRRADGELFF.

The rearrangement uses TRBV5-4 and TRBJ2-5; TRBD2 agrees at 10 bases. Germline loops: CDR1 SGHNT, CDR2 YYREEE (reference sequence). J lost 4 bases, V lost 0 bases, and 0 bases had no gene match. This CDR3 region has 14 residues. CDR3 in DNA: TGTGCCAGCAGCTTGGAGCGGGGGGGAGAGACCCAGTACTTC. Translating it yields CASSLERGGETQYF. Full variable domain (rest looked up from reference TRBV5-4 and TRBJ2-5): ETGVTQSPTHLIKTRGQQVTLRCSSQSGHNTVSWYQQALGQGPQFIFQYYREEENGRGNFPPRFSGLQFPNYSSELNVNALELDDSALYLCASSLERGGETQYFGPGTRLLVL.